The 6 T cell receptor beta chains presented below share a single source sample, sequenced in a study of blood T cell repertoires in COVID-19. Using immunoSEQ multiplex PCR, the repertoire was profiled, and TCRdb retains in-frame clones only, with some absent. The data contain around 150,000 clones, under 85% of them singletons. The sequenced sample was peripheral blood. The source is a man aged 45 to 65 with active or convalescent COVID-19.

The V and J genes are TRBV19 and TRBJ2-5; tentatively, D is TRBD1 (5 bases). The CDR3 runs 14 residues. Per the germline V gene, CDR1 is LNHDA and CDR2 is SQIVND (reference sequence). Trimming took off 6 bases at V and 4 bases at J, with 15 bases between the two ends. CDR3 amino acids: CASSTGPWGETQYF. In DNA form, the CDR3 reads TGTGCCAGTAGCACAGGTCCGTGGGGAGAGACCCAGTACTTC.

The chain combines TRBV7-9 with TRBJ2-1; unclear D gene. The V end was cut by 1 base, the J end by 12 bases, with 10 bases between. The CDR3 totals 12 residues. Germline V gene data show CDR1 as SEHNR and CDR2 as FQNEAQ (reference sequence). The CDR3 region is CASSLVEARQFF. The CDR3 nucleotides are TGTGCCAGCAGCTTAGTTGAGGCGAGGCAGTTCTTC.

This clone was observed once. The V and J genes are TRBV29-1 and TRBJ2-1; D not certain. The CDR3 length is 12 residues. Trimming took off 5 bases at V and 6 bases at J, with 11 bases between the two ends. Germline V gene sequence: CDR1 SQVTM, CDR2 ANQGSEA. CDR3 sequence reads: CSVFRLTNEQFF. CDR3 coding DNA: TGCAGCGTTTTCCGACTGACCAATGAGCAGTTCTTC.

There are a few counts of this clone. The J gene is TRBJ2-3, the V gene TRBV6-5; tentative D call: TRBD2 (7 bases). The CDR3 has 16 amino acids. CDR1 and CDR2 (germline): MNHEY, SVGAGI. The ends were cut back, 0 bases at V and 3 bases at J, with 13 bases in the middle. The CDR3 nucleotides read TGTGCCAGCAGTTACTCAGGGGGGGGGTTTACAGATACGCAGTATTTT. This encodes CASSYSGGGFTDTQYF.

This clone was detected only once. This chain links TRBV7-9 with TRBJ2-3, with TRBD2 identical over 8 bases. This CDR3 region has 16 residues. Trimming cost V 3 bases and J 1 base; bases outside gene matches: 6. Looked up from germline, CDR1 is SEHNR and CDR2 is FQNEAQ (reference sequence). Written as DNA, the CDR3 is TGTGCCAGCAGCTTCTTCCTGACTAGCGGCACAGATACGCAGTATTTT. Protein sequence: CASSFFLTSGTDTQYF.

The chain joins TRBV6-5 to TRBJ1-2, with TRBD1 identical over 10 bases. CDR3 length: 14 amino acids. The germline V gene encodes CDR1 MNHEY and CDR2 SVGAGI. After removal of 5 bases from V and 5 bases from J, the junction contained 5 bases not matched to a gene. CDR3 residues: CASSIGTGAYGYTF. The CDR3 DNA sequence: TGTGCCAGCAGTATCGGGACAGGGGCATATGGCTACACCTTC.